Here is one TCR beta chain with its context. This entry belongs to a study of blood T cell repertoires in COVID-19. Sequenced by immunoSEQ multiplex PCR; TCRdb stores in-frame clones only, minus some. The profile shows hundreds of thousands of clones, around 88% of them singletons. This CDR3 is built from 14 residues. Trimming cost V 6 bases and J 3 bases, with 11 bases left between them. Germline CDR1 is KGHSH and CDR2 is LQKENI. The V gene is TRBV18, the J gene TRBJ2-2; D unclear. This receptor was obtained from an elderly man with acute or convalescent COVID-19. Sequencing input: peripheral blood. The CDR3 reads CASSDAGYTGELFF. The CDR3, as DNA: TGTGCCAGCTCTGACGCAGGTTACACCGGGGAGCTGTTTTTT.